The TCR beta chain described here comes from a study of cytomegalovirus exposure and HLA in healthy donors. This clone was observed a handful of times. Its target is unknown. General observations from the study: Roughly uniform depth of sequencing across donors was assumed in presence/absence analyses. Excluded were some V segments that proved indistinguishable, including TRBV6-2 and TRBV6-3. Cytomegalovirus-associated TCR beta chains were listed, numbering under 200. Being productive about 87% or about 30% of the time was typical of most TCR beta V segments in an earlier analysis.

The PCR was carried out with 60 Vbeta primers and 13 Jbeta primers. Generated by immunoSEQ multiplex PCR, the TCRdb table keeps only in-frame clones and is missing some. The sample has over 85,000 clones; 7.6% are singletons. The germline CDR1 and CDR2 sequences are MDHEN and SYDVKM. The ends lost 5 bases at V and 4 bases at J; junction bases unmatched: 9. This CDR3 contains 15 residues. The sequenced sample consisted of PBMCs. V and J are TRBV28 and TRBJ2-5; TRBD2 matches 8 bases. This TCR was recovered from a man aged 45-65 years in good health and CMV-seronegative. The chain's CDR3 is CASSATGRGRETQYF. The DNA of the CDR3 is TGTGCCAGCAGTGCCACCGGGAGGGGGAGAGAGACCCAGTACTTC.